What follows are 3 T cell receptor beta chains derived from one specimen sequenced in a study of cytomegalovirus exposure and HLA in healthy donors. Primers for the PCR totalled 60 Vbeta and 13 Jbeta. The protocol was immunoSEQ multiplex PCR, while the TCRdb copy is restricted to in-frame clones and leaves out a portion. The sample contains around 250,000 clones, 85% to 95% of which appear only once. Sequencing was performed on PBMCs. These receptors came from a girl aged 2 to 10 in good health and CMV-seronegative.

This clone appeared once. The J gene is TRBJ2-7, the V gene TRBV6-5, with 13 bases lining up with TRBD2. The CDR3 extends over 15 amino acids. The germline V gene encodes CDR1 MNHEY and CDR2 SVGAGI. Trimming took 5 bases from V and 2 from J; bases not matched to a gene: 3. The CDR3 DNA sequence: TGTGCCAGCAGTGCTGGGACTAGCGGGACCTACGAGCAGTACTTC. It yields the protein CASSAGTSGTYEQYF.

This chain's CDR3 is CAIQREILYNEQFF. As DNA, the CDR3 is TGTGCCATCCAGCGGGAGATTCTCTACAATGAGCAGTTCTTC. This chain connects TRBV10-3 to TRBJ2-1, with 8 nucleotides matching TRBD2. V gave up 8 bases and J gave up 3 bases; unmatched junction bases: 6. This CDR3 spans 14 amino acids. Per the germline V gene, CDR1 is ENHRY and CDR2 is SYGVKD.

This chain joins TRBV27 and TRBJ2-3; no definite D call. This CDR3 has 12 residues. Trimming took off 3 bases at V and 5 bases at J, with 6 bases between the two ends. Germline loops: CDR1 MNHEY, CDR2 SMNVEV (reference sequence). Here the CDR3 DNA reads TGTGCCAGCAGTTTCCGTAGAGATACGCAGTATTTT. Encoded protein: CASSFRRDTQYF.